The present TCR beta chain was sequenced within a study of control samples from healthy donors and cancer patients. The protocol was immunoSEQ multiplex PCR, while the TCRdb copy is restricted to in-frame clones and leaves out a portion. The profile shows some 120,000 clones, approximately 90% of them singletons. Germline values: CDR1 LGHDT, CDR2 YNNKEL (reference sequence). CDR3 length equals 15 residues. Losses at the gene ends were 5 bases for V and 4 bases for J; bases not matched to a gene: 7. This clonotype originated in a man younger than 35 in good health. The chain joins TRBV3-1 (or the pseudogene TRBV3-2) to TRBJ2-1, with 8 bases fitting TRBD2. Material: blood. As DNA, the CDR3 is TGTGCCAGCAGCTCTAGCGGGCCAGCATACAATGAGCAGTTCTTC. This sequence encodes CASSSSGPAYNEQFF.